This record looks at one T cell receptor (beta chain) sequence and its context. It lacks a known antigen. Base qualities are not provided; no much larger clone lies one nucleotide away. Enrolling through a virtual design, the prospective study's participants ranged in age from roughly 18 to 95 years and lived across some 22 United States geographic areas. To assign participants to cohorts, the prospective study relied on clinical history that participants themselves reported in a screening survey and a study questionnaire. In the prospective study, mobile phlebotomists collected whole blood, serum and a nasopharyngeal or oropharyngeal swab from each participant. Prospective study participants could optionally give additional blood draws and questionnaires over an approximately 2-month period. Before DNA extraction, blood samples from the prospective study were shipped at room temperature or frozen.

This entry belongs to a study of blood T cell repertoires in COVID-19 (dated by TCRdb to the early 2020s). At the level of the whole study: Recovered participants in ImmuneRACE Cohort 3 were defined as having two consecutive negative NP/OP PCR tests, clearance from a healthcare professional, or resolution of symptoms. The prospective study material was composed of cDNA or gDNA derived from T cells, B-cell-depleted T cells, or PBMCs. Subjects who had been exposed to COVID-19, were actively infected with it, or had recovered from it provided the deeply sampled blood TCRbeta repertoires that made up the dataset. Samples were obtained from the ongoing ImmuneRACE study (first 160 participants) and from over 1,000 subjects provided by 6 global collaborators. Nearly every sample came with metadata listing a de-identified subject ID, COVID-19 status, age in years and sex. The collaborator samples originated in the United States, Italy and Spain and spanned the acute and convalescent phases of COVID-19. HLA class I and class II types, where available, came from metadata supplied by the sample provider rather than from assay-based typing. The repertoires were made available in a free public database intended to serve as a resource for research on the immune response to SARS-CoV-2.

The research as a whole found: The quantity of clinical and demographic metadata differed by source and by participant and was supplied without curation.

TCRbeta CDR3 regions were amplified from genomic DNA by means of the immunoSEQ Assay, a bias-controlled multiplex PCR. In the paper's pipeline: The number of nucleated cells in each sample was estimated from the amplification of reference gene primers within the assay. To quantify the absolute abundance of each unique TCRbeta CDR3 rearrangement, sequence reads were collapsed and filtered. For each sample, productive Simpson clonality was calculated by taking the square root of Simpson's diversity index across productive rearrangements. TCRdb's version of the immuneACCESS table is confined to in-frame rearrangements and falls short of the full clone set. An unresolved V gene accounts for under half of the shortfall where checked; the remainder is of unknown origin. From that table come the V and J calls and clone size; the DNA was used to work out D and trimming. In this sample the table shows fewer than 200,000 clones, approximately 90% of which occur a single time. The ten largest clones add up to under 30% of the sample.

The TCR comes from a woman aged 40 to 50 in a cohort exposed to, infected with or recovered from COVID-19 (not recorded which). The specimen sequenced was PBMCs or T cells enriched from blood (not recorded which).

The bases read TGCGCCAGCAGCTTGGAGGGGAGGCACGAGCAGTACTTC. This codes for CASSLEGRHEQYF. Rearrangement joined TRBV5-1 to TRBJ2-7, and the D gene may be TRBD2, 6 bases matching. V was cut back by 0 bases and J by 5 bases, leaving a gap of 9 bases between them. Taken from the germline V gene, the CDR1 and CDR2 loops are SGHRS and YFSETQ. Including cysteine and phenylalanine, the CDR3 has 13 amino acids. The retained sequence is limited to the CDR3, 39 bases, with the frame set at the first base.